The 8 T cell receptor beta chains in this list originate from one sample, sequenced in a study of sequential checkpoint blockade in melanoma (dated by TCRdb to between 2019 and 2020). The treatment or condition tag for this specimen amounts to: randomized to nivolumab then ipilimumab (arm A) or the reverse (arm B). Libraries came from the immunoSEQ multiplex PCR assay. TCRdb stores this immuneACCESS table with in-frame sequences only. Part of the clones is absent; in the studies checked, under half of the shortfall reflects unresolved V genes, and no reason is known for the rest. This sample comprises approximately 37,000 clones, roughly a third of them detected only once. Jointly, the top ten make up 1.5% to 2% of the sample. Sequenced here: tumor tissue (inferred from file names), sampled from a patient given nivolumab and ipilimumab in sequence. The receptors stem from a human donor with melanoma.

This clone was observed a handful of times. The chain is built from TRBV9 and TRBJ2-5; 7 bases align to TRBD1. V shed 6 bases and J 2 bases; nucleotides not matched to a gene: 7. Germline-derived CDR1 and CDR2 are SGDLS and YYNGEE. This CDR3 region has 14 residues. Here the CDR3 DNA reads TGTGCCAGCACTCCGGGACAGCTTCAAGAGACCCAGTACTTC. Translated, it gives CASTPGQLQETQYF.

The genes are TRBV7-1 and TRBJ2-3; 10 bases match TRBD1. TRBV7-1 is an open reading frame, and its role is uncertain. This CDR3 has 18 amino acids. The V gene end was trimmed by 5 bases and the J gene end by 0 bases; junction bases not matched to a gene: 11. CDR3 protein: CASSPRDRGYSSTDTQYF. The DNA of the CDR3 is TGTGCCAGCAGCCCCCGGGACAGGGGATATTCTAGCACAGATACGCAGTATTTT.

In this sample, this clone turned up a few times. V and J are TRBV15 and TRBJ2-1; 7 positions match TRBD2. The length of the CDR3 is 15 residues. In germline, CDR1 is LNHNV, CDR2 YYDKDF (reference sequence). J was trimmed by 1 base and V by 3 bases; bases with no gene match: 3. This chain's CDR3 is CATSRSGGSYNEQFF. The CDR3 DNA reads as TGTGCCACCAGCAGGTCGGGAGGTTCCTACAATGAGCAGTTCTTC.

This chain uses TRBV5-8 with TRBJ2-5, with D possibly being TRBD2 (6 bases). CDR1 is SGHTS and CDR2 is YDEGEE in the germline V gene. CDR3 length: 13 amino acids. Trimming pared 7 bases from V and 4 bases from J, leaving 14 bases between. This CDR3 reads CASRARRGETQYF. CDR3 nucleotides: TGTGCCAGCCGAGCGAGGAGGGGAGAGACCCAGTACTTC.

This clone was detected a few times. The J gene is TRBJ2-4, the V gene TRBV9, with 10 bases identical to TRBD2. The CDR3 extends over 14 amino acids. Germline CDR1 SGDLS, CDR2 YYNGEE. The trim removed 1 base at V and 5 bases at J, leaving 0 bases unmatched. For the CDR3, the DNA is TGTGCCAGCAGCGTAAGCGGGGGGGAAAACATTCAGTACTTC. Its translation is CASSVSGGENIQYF. Looking up the rest from reference TRBV9 and TRBJ2-4 gives the full variable domain: DSGVTQTPKHLITATGQRVTLRCSPRSGDLSVYWYQQSLDQGLQFLIQYYNGEERAKGNILERFSAQQFPDLHSELNLSSLELGDSALYFCASSVSGGENIQYFGAGTRLSVL.

CDR3 nucleotide sequence: TGTGCCAGCAGCGCCTTTAGCACAGATACGCAGTATTTT. Protein sequence: CASSAFSTDTQYF. The chain uses TRBV9 and TRBJ2-3; no definite D call. Trimming shortened V by 3 bases and J by 0 bases, and 5 bases separated the two germline ends. CDR1 SGDLS and CDR2 YYNGEE come from the germline V gene. The CDR3 runs 13 residues.

This clone was picked up a small number of times. The chain joins TRBV6-8 to TRBJ2-7; 9 nucleotides match TRBD1. V lost 5 bases to trimming and J lost 3 bases; unmatched junction nucleotides: 8. Germline CDR1 and CDR2: MNHGY and SAAAGT. The CDR3 is 15 residues long. This chain's CDR3 is CASSHRDRASYEQYF. The CDR3 DNA follows: TGTGCCAGCAGTCACCGGGACAGGGCCAGCTACGAGCAGTACTTC.

The rearrangement links TRBV6-8 to TRBJ2-7; 7 bases agree with TRBD1. With V trimmed by 8 bases and J by 1 base, 23 bases remained unmatched. CDR3 length: 19 amino acids. Germline loops: CDR1 MNHGY, CDR2 SAAAGT. The CDR3 loop reads CASSLYPSSGTDTSYEQYF. The CDR3 DNA is TGTGCCAGCTCCTTGTACCCCTCATCCGGGACAGATACGTCCTACGAGCAGTACTTC.